A selection of T cell receptor beta chains follows, all from one sample in a study of T cell repertoires in cytomegalovirus infection. TCRdb reprocessed the reads with MiXCR, giving one entry per CDR3 protein. The data contain about 500,000 distinct CDR3 sequences, roughly a third of them seen just once; the ten biggest clones take up 15% to 20%. These receptors' targets are unknown. Sequenced material: cultured PBMCs, taken from culture after CMV antigen stimulation. The receptors come from a human donor in good health (CMV status not recorded). Some clones in this sample may be carry-over from other donors' samples. The CDR3 runs from the conserved cysteine through the conserved F or W. D genes are given only for firm matches. Some rows mark clone size as missing; the rest say once, few, many or name a class of expanded clone.

abundance: -
d_gene: TRBD2
j_gene: TRBJ2-1
v_gene: TRBV30
CDR3aa: CAWSGTSGGSSYNEQFF
CDR3nt: TGTGCCTGGAGTGGGACTAGCGGGGGGAGCTCCTACAATGAGCAGTTCTTC

abundance: -
d_gene: TRBD2
j_gene: TRBJ2-1
v_gene: TRBV9
CDR3aa: CASSVRGQGTSGVSYNEQFF
CDR3nt: TGTGCCAGCAGCGTACGGGGACAGGGGACTAGCGGGGTTTCCTACAATGAGCAGTTCTTC

abundance: -
d_gene: TRBD1
j_gene: TRBJ2-1
v_gene: TRBV7-2
CDR3aa: CASSLVGAGGQFF
CDR3nt: TGTGCCAGCAGCTTAGTTGGGGCAGGGGGGCAGTTCTTC

abundance: many
d_gene: -
j_gene: TRBJ1-5
v_gene: TRBV7-2
CDR3aa: CASSPRGSNQPQHF
CDR3nt: TGTGCCAGCAGTCCTAGGGGAAGCAATCAGCCCCAGCATTTT

abundance: -
d_gene: -
j_gene: TRBJ1-2
v_gene: TRBV30
CDR3aa: CASKQENYGYTF
CDR3nt: TGTGCCTCGAAACAGGAGAACTATGGCTACACCTTC

abundance: few
d_gene: -
j_gene: TRBJ1-3
v_gene: TRBV5-8
CDR3aa: CASSLRVGTSGNTIYF
CDR3nt: TGTGCCAGCAGCTTGCGGGTTGGCACCTCTGGAAACACCATATATTTT

abundance: many
d_gene: -
j_gene: TRBJ2-7
v_gene: TRBV28
CDR3aa: CASTPGSGTYEQYF
CDR3nt: TGTGCCAGCACTCCTGGGTCAGGGACCTACGAGCAGTACTTC

abundance: -
d_gene: TRBD1
j_gene: TRBJ1-2
v_gene: TRBV5-1
CDR3aa: CASSYDGTGGNYGYTF
CDR3nt: TGCGCCAGCAGCTACGACGGGACAGGGGGCAACTATGGCTACACCTTC

abundance: few
d_gene: -
j_gene: TRBJ2-2
v_gene: TRBV15
CDR3aa: CATSRDEDKRGGINTGELFF
CDR3nt: TGTGCCACCAGCAGAGATGAGGACAAACGGGGCGGCATCAACACCGGGGAGCTGTTTTTT

abundance: -
d_gene: -
j_gene: TRBJ2-5
v_gene: TRBV27
CDR3aa: CASPRGANQETQYF
CDR3nt: TGTGCCAGCCCGCGAGGGGCGAACCAAGAGACCCAGTACTTC

abundance: -
d_gene: -
j_gene: TRBJ2-3
v_gene: TRBV5-4
CDR3aa: CASSLATGLDTQYF
CDR3nt: TGTGCCAGCAGCTTGGCGACGGGTCTGGATACGCAGTATTTT

abundance: -
d_gene: TRBD1
j_gene: TRBJ1-1
v_gene: TRBV7-2
CDR3aa: CASSSNYRGLGTEAFF
CDR3nt: TGTGCCAGCAGCTCAAATTACAGGGGGCTGGGCACTGAAGCTTTCTTT

abundance: -
d_gene: TRBD2
j_gene: TRBJ2-2
v_gene: TRBV18
CDR3aa: CASSPRAAGGSSSGELFF
CDR3nt: TGTGCCAGCTCACCAAGAGCGGCGGGAGGGTCGTCGAGCGGGGAGCTGTTTTTT

abundance: many
d_gene: -
j_gene: TRBJ1-2
v_gene: TRBV7-2
CDR3aa: CASSRGAYGYTF
CDR3nt: TGTGCCAGCAGTCGGGGGGCCTATGGCTACACCTTC

abundance: -
d_gene: TRBD1
j_gene: TRBJ2-7
v_gene: TRBV6-5
CDR3aa: CASRPQGAVSYEQYF
CDR3nt: TGTGCCAGCAGGCCTCAGGGGGCTGTTTCCTACGAGCAGTACTTC

abundance: few
d_gene: -
j_gene: TRBJ2-1
v_gene: TRBV10-3
CDR3aa: CAISEGATAYNEQFF
CDR3nt: TGTGCCATCAGTGAAGGAGCGACGGCATACAATGAGCAGTTCTTC

abundance: -
d_gene: -
j_gene: TRBJ1-1
v_gene: TRBV18
CDR3aa: CASSPMKDKNTEAFF
CDR3nt: TGTGCCAGCTCACCAATGAAGGACAAGAACACTGAAGCTTTCTTT

abundance: few
d_gene: TRBD2
j_gene: TRBJ2-1
v_gene: TRBV20-1
CDR3aa: CSARDRGLAKTEGSYNEQFF
CDR3nt: TGCAGTGCTAGAGATCGGGGACTAGCAAAAACCGAAGGGTCCTACAATGAGCAGTTCTTC

abundance: -
d_gene: -
j_gene: TRBJ1-5
v_gene: TRBV20-1
CDR3aa: CSARDVQGRQPQHF
CDR3nt: TGCAGTGCTAGAGACGTACAGGGTCGGCAGCCCCAGCATTTT

abundance: few
d_gene: TRBD2
j_gene: TRBJ2-3
v_gene: TRBV7-9
CDR3aa: CASSPPSGRNTDTQYF
CDR3nt: TGTGCCAGCAGCCCACCTAGCGGGAGGAACACAGATACGCAGTATTTT

abundance: once
d_gene: -
j_gene: TRBJ2-1
v_gene: TRBV9
CDR3aa: CASSRAGPGRNEQFF
CDR3nt: TGTGCCAGCAGCCGGGCGGGCCCGGGACGCAATGAGCAGTTCTTC

abundance: -
d_gene: TRBD1
j_gene: TRBJ1-2
v_gene: TRBV6-1
CDR3aa: CASSGQQGLSNYGYTF
CDR3nt: TGTGCCAGCAGTGGGCAACAGGGGCTCTCTAACTATGGCTACACCTTC

abundance: once
d_gene: -
j_gene: TRBJ1-2
v_gene: TRBV7-4
CDR3aa: CASSPPERLDYGYTF
CDR3nt: TGTGCCAGCAGCCCCCCGGAGAGGCTCGACTATGGCTACACCTTC

abundance: many
d_gene: TRBD2
j_gene: TRBJ2-1
v_gene: TRBV7-2
CDR3aa: CASSRVLAGGKNHNEQFF
CDR3nt: TGTGCCAGCAGCCGGGTATTAGCGGGCGGAAAAAATCACAATGAGCAGTTCTTC

abundance: -
d_gene: -
j_gene: TRBJ2-6
v_gene: TRBV7-2
CDR3aa: CACRKVALGANVLTF
CDR3nt: TGTGCCTGTCGTAAGGTGGCGCTCGGGGCCAACGTCCTGACTTTC

abundance: -
d_gene: TRBD1
j_gene: TRBJ1-5
v_gene: TRBV20-1
CDR3aa: CSAAGQGSNQPQHF
CDR3nt: TGCAGTGCTGCAGGACAGGGAAGCAATCAGCCCCAGCATTTT

abundance: few
d_gene: -
j_gene: TRBJ2-1
v_gene: TRBV11-2
CDR3aa: CASSSPTGWEQFF
CDR3nt: TGTGCCAGCAGCTCCCCCACTGGATGGGAGCAGTTCTTC

abundance: few
d_gene: TRBD2
j_gene: TRBJ2-1
v_gene: TRBV6-1
CDR3aa: CASSGTSGWTHEQFF
CDR3nt: TGTGCCAGCAGTGGGACTAGCGGGTGGACCCATGAGCAGTTCTTC

abundance: -
d_gene: TRBD1
j_gene: TRBJ2-7
v_gene: TRBV30
CDR3aa: CAWGPGQGYEQYF
CDR3nt: TGTGCCTGGGGGCCGGGACAGGGCTACGAGCAGTACTTC

abundance: -
d_gene: TRBD1
j_gene: TRBJ1-5
v_gene: TRBV20-1
CDR3aa: CSATLGGTGIRPQHF
CDR3nt: TGCAGTGCAACCCTAGGCGGGACAGGAATCAGGCCCCAGCATTTT

abundance: -
d_gene: TRBD1
j_gene: TRBJ2-1
v_gene: TRBV25-1
CDR3aa: CANFGQEEFYEQFF
CDR3nt: TGTGCCAACTTCGGACAGGAGGAATTCTATGAGCAGTTCTTC

abundance: few
d_gene: -
j_gene: TRBJ2-2
v_gene: TRBV7-7
CDR3aa: CASSSLPGELFF
CDR3nt: TGTGCTAGCAGCTCGCTCCCCGGGGAGCTGTTTTTT

abundance: few
d_gene: TRBD2
j_gene: TRBJ2-3
v_gene: TRBV12-3/TRBV12-4
CDR3aa: CASSFTSGWGTDTQYF
CDR3nt: TGTGCCAGCAGTTTTACTAGCGGGTGGGGAACAGATACGCAGTATTTT

abundance: many
d_gene: TRBD2
j_gene: TRBJ2-7
v_gene: TRBV7-2
CDR3aa: CASSLLGRTLAGELNEQYF
CDR3nt: TGTGCCAGCAGCTTATTGGGGCGCACACTAGCGGGAGAATTAAACGAGCAGTACTTC

abundance: few
d_gene: -
j_gene: TRBJ2-6
v_gene: TRBV6-5
CDR3aa: CASSYEGSGANVLTF
CDR3nt: TGTGCCAGCAGTTACGAGGGCTCTGGGGCCAACGTCCTGACTTTC

abundance: once
d_gene: TRBD1
j_gene: TRBJ1-4
v_gene: TRBV12-3/TRBV12-4
CDR3aa: CASSRSGQVYGKLFF
CDR3nt: TGTGCCAGCAGCCGATCGGGACAGGTTTATGGAAAACTGTTTTTT

abundance: -
d_gene: TRBD2
j_gene: TRBJ2-3
v_gene: TRBV18
CDR3aa: CAIRTSVTQYF
CDR3nt: TGTGCCATCAGGACTAGCGTTACGCAGTATTTT

abundance: -
d_gene: -
j_gene: TRBJ2-6
v_gene: TRBV19
CDR3aa: CASSIGPQGANVLTF
CDR3nt: TGTGCCAGTAGTATTGGTCCGCAGGGGGCCAACGTCCTGACTTTC

abundance: -
d_gene: -
j_gene: TRBJ2-7
v_gene: TRBV28
CDR3aa: CASSQKFWGSSYEQYF
CDR3nt: TGTGCCAGCAGCCAGAAGTTTTGGGGGAGCTCCTACGAGCAGTACTTC

abundance: -
d_gene: -
j_gene: TRBJ2-2
v_gene: TRBV28
CDR3aa: CASRWMAYTGELFF
CDR3nt: TGTGCCAGCAGATGGATGGCTTACACCGGGGAGCTGTTTTTT

abundance: few
d_gene: TRBD1
j_gene: TRBJ2-1
v_gene: TRBV20-1
CDR3aa: CSARAGTGASEQFF
CDR3nt: TGCAGTGCTAGAGCCGGGACAGGGGCGAGTGAGCAGTTCTTC

abundance: many
d_gene: -
j_gene: TRBJ1-6
v_gene: TRBV4-1
CDR3aa: CASSQDRGQDYNSPLHF
CDR3nt: TGCGCCAGCAGCCAAGATAGGGGCCAGGACTATAATTCACCCCTCCACTTT

abundance: few
d_gene: TRBD1
j_gene: TRBJ2-1
v_gene: TRBV5-6
CDR3aa: CASRWIETGGVDEQFF
CDR3nt: TGTGCCAGCAGGTGGATCGAGACAGGGGGAGTCGATGAGCAGTTCTTC

abundance: -
d_gene: -
j_gene: TRBJ2-7
v_gene: TRBV12-3/TRBV12-4
CDR3aa: CASSQGLGNYEQYF
CDR3nt: TGTGCCAGCAGTCAGGGACTGGGGAACTACGAGCAGTACTTC

abundance: few
d_gene: -
j_gene: TRBJ2-2
v_gene: TRBV7-6
CDR3aa: CASSPAPAPGELFF
CDR3nt: TGTGCCAGCAGCCCAGCCCCTGCCCCCGGGGAGCTGTTTTTT

abundance: -
d_gene: -
j_gene: TRBJ2-3
v_gene: TRBV7-2
CDR3aa: CASSPQRRATDTQYF
CDR3nt: TGTGCCAGCAGCCCCCAAAGACGCGCCACAGATACGCAGTATTTT

abundance: -
d_gene: TRBD1
j_gene: TRBJ2-7
v_gene: TRBV19
CDR3aa: CASSVTGTGVYEQYF
CDR3nt: TGTGCCAGTAGTGTCACCGGGACAGGGGTATACGAGCAGTACTTC

abundance: few
d_gene: -
j_gene: TRBJ2-2
v_gene: TRBV5-1
CDR3aa: CASSLTPGLRDTGELFF
CDR3nt: TGCGCCAGCAGCTTGACCCCGGGACTCCGGGACACCGGGGAGCTGTTTTTT

abundance: -
d_gene: TRBD2
j_gene: TRBJ2-7
v_gene: TRBV6-5
CDR3aa: CASSRTSGRARYEQYF
CDR3nt: TGTGCCAGCAGCCGAACTAGCGGGAGGGCCAGGTACGAGCAGTACTTC

abundance: once
d_gene: -
j_gene: TRBJ2-7
v_gene: TRBV12-3/TRBV12-4
CDR3aa: CASSLDAGHEQYF
CDR3nt: TGTGCCAGCAGTTTAGACGCGGGCCACGAGCAGTACTTC

abundance: -
d_gene: TRBD1
j_gene: TRBJ1-2
v_gene: TRBV14
CDR3aa: CASSHAGTGAYGYTF
CDR3nt: TGTGCCAGCAGCCATGCCGGGACAGGGGCCTATGGCTACACCTTC

abundance: few
d_gene: -
j_gene: TRBJ2-4
v_gene: TRBV9
CDR3aa: CASSVTPGGSIQYF
CDR3nt: TGTGCCAGCAGCGTAACCCCCGGCGGCTCCATTCAGTACTTC

abundance: -
d_gene: TRBD2
j_gene: TRBJ2-5
v_gene: TRBV27
CDR3aa: CASSLNREGTGYQETQYF
CDR3nt: TGTGCCAGCAGTTTAAATCGGGAGGGAACCGGGTACCAAGAGACCCAGTACTTC

abundance: -
d_gene: -
j_gene: TRBJ1-4
v_gene: TRBV6-1
CDR3aa: CASRPLGATNEKLFF
CDR3nt: TGTGCCAGCAGACCCCTTGGCGCAACTAATGAAAAACTGTTTTTT

abundance: few
d_gene: -
j_gene: TRBJ2-5
v_gene: TRBV11-3
CDR3aa: CASRPSVQETQYF
CDR3nt: TGTGCCAGCAGACCTAGCGTTCAAGAGACCCAGTACTTC

abundance: -
d_gene: TRBD1
j_gene: TRBJ1-2
v_gene: TRBV20-1
CDR3aa: CRGGQGSDYGYTF
CDR3nt: TGCAGGGGTGGACAGGGGAGCGACTATGGCTACACCTTC

abundance: -
d_gene: -
j_gene: TRBJ1-1
v_gene: TRBV11-3
CDR3aa: CASSFVPDTEAFF
CDR3nt: TGTGCCAGCAGCTTCGTTCCGGACACTGAAGCTTTCTTT

abundance: -
d_gene: -
j_gene: TRBJ1-1
v_gene: TRBV4-3
CDR3aa: CASSHRSDTEAFF
CDR3nt: TGCGCCAGCAGCCATCGGTCGGACACTGAAGCTTTCTTT

abundance: -
d_gene: -
j_gene: TRBJ2-2
v_gene: TRBV5-1
CDR3aa: CASSLQGGAGELFF
CDR3nt: TGCGCCAGCAGCCTCCAGGGTGGGGCCGGGGAGCTGTTTTTT

abundance: few
d_gene: -
j_gene: TRBJ2-1
v_gene: TRBV7-9
CDR3aa: CASSPRTADNEQFF
CDR3nt: TGTGCCAGCAGCCCCCGGACGGCTGACAATGAGCAGTTCTTC